This T cell receptor (beta chain) was identified during a study of shared clonotypes between healthy human individuals. Whole-study context: Two women and a few men aged 18 to 49 made up the donors.

Both subsets, CD45RA+ naive and CD45RA-negative memory, were split from the CD4+ cells. As to this clone: Its matching antigen is unknown.

Assay runs were performed at deep level. TCRdb's copy holds only in-frame clones and misses some; the assay was immunoSEQ multiplex PCR. This table holds more than 2,000,000 clones, about 92% found once. Germline CDR1 is SGHTA and CDR2 is FQGTGA. V was shortened by 0 bases and J by 5 bases, with 8 bases between the two germline ends. CDR3 length: 14 residues. Study conclusions and caveats: When naive CD4 clonotypes were compared across a few donors, approximately 4.9% were shared.

This sequence was found in a young man in good health. The V call is TRBV7-3, the J call TRBJ2-1; the D gene is possibly TRBD1 (6 bases). The sequenced material came from naive CD4+ T cells sorted from blood. As for subset: CD45RA+ positively selected. CDR3 sequence reads: CASSLTTGNNEQFF. For the CDR3, the DNA is TGTGCCAGCAGCTTAACGACAGGCAACAATGAGCAGTTCTTC.